Shown below are 17 T cell receptor beta chains from a single sample sequenced in a study of blood T cells in healthy people across ages. Primed by a sample-barcoded 5' primer and a J-beta primer mix, a second PCR proceeded for roughly 7 to 12 cycles. TCRdb itself ran the 5' RACE reads through MiXCR, one entry per CDR3 protein. The data hold hundreds of thousands of distinct CDR3 sequences, with more than 55% observed a single time. The source material was blood. These receptor sequences come from a man in his forties in good health.

Only a few counts were recorded for this clonotype. The chain couples TRBV28 to TRBJ1-5, with TRBD1 identical over 9 bases. The germline gives CDR1 MDHEN, CDR2 SYDVKM. V was clipped by 8 bases and J by 6 bases; unmatched bases: 2. The CDR3 has 12 residues. As DNA, the CDR3 is TGTGCCAGCGGGACAGGGACTCAGCCCCAGCATTTT. It encodes CASGTGTQPQHF.

This clonotype was detected only a few times. The V gene is TRBV5-1, the J gene TRBJ1-1; the D is unclear. The CDR3 spans 15 residues. V lost 1 base and J 8 bases, leaving 18 bases between the germline ends. Germline loops: CDR1 SGHRS, CDR2 YFSETQ. CDR3 bases: TGCGCCAGCAGCTTGAAAGTGACGGGGAGTTCCGAAGCTTTCTTT. This sequence encodes CASSLKVTGSSEAFF.

This clonotype was detected only a few times. V gene TRBV7-9 combines with J gene TRBJ2-1; 8 bases align to TRBD2. V gave up 3 bases and J gave up 12 bases; unmatched junction bases: 4. This CDR3 contains 12 residues. Germline V gives CDR1 SEHNR, CDR2 FQNEAQ (reference sequence). CDR3 DNA sequence: TGTGCCAGCAGCTTTAGCGGGGATGGGCAGTTCTTC. Its protein is CASSFSGDGQFF.

CDR3 coding DNA: TGTGCCAGCAGCATACTTAACTGGCATGAGCAGTTCTTC. Amino acids: CASSILNWHEQFF. The V call is TRBV5-5, the J call TRBJ2-1; the D is unclear. V shed 4 bases and J shed 8 bases, with 13 bases lying between them. CDR1 is SGHKS and CDR2 is YYEKEE in the germline V gene (reference sequence). The CDR3 spans 13 residues.

V usage is TRBV27 and J usage is TRBJ2-3, with D tentatively TRBD2 (6 bases). Deletions cut 5 bases from V and 4 bases from J, with 13 bases between. Germline V gene lookup returns CDR1 MNHEY and CDR2 SMNVEV (reference sequence). The CDR3 sequence is 14 residues long. CDR3: CASSPLAGPDTQYF. Written as DNA, the CDR3 is TGTGCCAGCAGTCCACTAGCCGGTCCAGATACGCAGTATTTT.

This rearrangement joins TRBV7-2 to TRBJ2-4; TRBD1 agrees at 8 bases. Unmatched junction bases numbered 2, after V lost 4 bases and J lost 0 bases. Germline loops: CDR1 SGHTA, CDR2 FQGNSA. CDR3 length: 15 residues. In nucleotides, the CDR3 is TGTGCCAGCAGCTGGGACAGGCTAGCCAAAAACATTCAGTACTTC. Its translation is CASSWDRLAKNIQYF.

The rearrangement links TRBV12-3 or TRBV12-4 to TRBJ2-1; 9 bases are a match to TRBD1. This CDR3 region has 15 residues. Trimming cost V 6 bases and J 6 bases; bases outside gene matches: 9. CDR3 DNA: TGTGCCAGCAGCCCGAAGGGACAGGGCCCCAATGAGCAGTTCTTC. Its protein is CASSPKGQGPNEQFF.

The J gene is TRBJ1-2, the V gene TRBV7-9; D possibly corresponds to TRBD1 (6 bases). Trimming removed 4 bases from V and 5 bases from J, with 11 bases in between. CDR1 is SEHNR and CDR2 is FQNEAQ in the germline V gene (reference sequence). This CDR3 region has 13 residues. The CDR3 spells CASSSGTLYGYTF. The DNA of the CDR3 is TGTGCCAGCAGCTCCGGGACACTTTATGGCTACACCTTC.

V gene TRBV5-6 combines with J gene TRBJ2-4; a weak D match, TRBD1 (6 bases). The J call could be wrong; TRBJ2-7 is a better fit for the DNA end. CDR3 length equals 17 residues. Germline CDR1 reads SGHDT; CDR2 reads YYEEEE. CDR3 amino acids: CASSQMTGTNIGYEQYF. The CDR3 DNA reads TGTGCCAGCAGCCAGATGACCGGGACAAACATCGGGTACGAGCAGTACTTC.

The CDR3 sequence is CASSSLAGEVQYF. CDR3 sequence (DNA): TGTGCCAGCAGCTCACTAGCGGGAGAGGTGCAGTACTTC. V and J are TRBV7-2 and TRBJ2-7; 11 nucleotides match TRBD2. The CDR3 is made up of 13 amino acids. Germline V gives CDR1 SGHTA, CDR2 FQGNSA. With 4 bases clipped from V and 9 bases from J, the junction kept 5 bases outside the gene matches.

CDR3 DNA: TGTGCCAGCAGATCAGCGGGCAGCTCCTACAATGAGCAGTTCTTC. This encodes CASRSAGSSYNEQFF. J is TRBJ2-1 and V is TRBV7-6, with D perhaps TRBD2 (6 bases). Germline-derived CDR1 and CDR2 are SGHVS and FNYEAQ. V was shortened by 6 bases and J by 0 bases, with 12 bases between the two germline ends. CDR3 length equals 15 residues.

The genes are TRBV24-1 and TRBJ2-3; the match to TRBD2 covers 10 bases. The CDR3 covers 16 residues. V lost 0 bases, J lost 4 bases, and 3 bases stayed unmatched. CDR1 KGHDR and CDR2 SFDVKD come from the germline V gene. CDR3 in amino acids: CATSDLLAGEADTQYF. The CDR3 coding sequence is TGTGCCACCAGTGATTTGCTAGCGGGAGAGGCAGATACGCAGTATTTT.

This clonotype was detected only a few times. V gene TRBV12-3 or TRBV12-4 combines with J gene TRBJ1-5; D is uncertain. This CDR3 is built from 14 residues. V was pared by 1 base and J by 6 bases, with 10 bases between. CDR3 loop: CASSLGLVSQPQHF. CDR3 coding DNA: TGTGCCAGCAGTTTAGGACTTGTCAGTCAGCCCCAGCATTTT.

The rearrangement joins TRBV6-2 or TRBV6-3 to TRBJ2-5; D is ambiguous. CDR3 length: 15 amino acids. V gave up 0 bases and J gave up 5 bases, with 13 bases separating them. CDR1 and CDR2 (germline): MNHEY, SVGEGT. The DNA of the CDR3 is TGTGCCAGCAGTTACTCGACTCTGGGATTGGAGACCCAGTACTTC. Protein: CASSYSTLGLETQYF.

This clonotype was observed a single time. A junction end diverges from the germline sequence, so it may reflect a read error. This chain connects TRBV7-2 to TRBJ2-4; 7 bases line up with TRBD2. The CDR3 is 11 residues long. Per germline, CDR1 SGHTA and CDR2 FQGNSA. DNA of the CDR3: TGTGCCAGTAGCTCGGGAGGAATTCAGTACTTC. Translation: CASSSGGIQYF. Looking up the rest from reference TRBV7-2 and TRBJ2-4 gives the full variable domain: GAGVSQSPSNKVTEKGKDVELRCDPISGHTALYWYRQSLGQGLEFLIYFQGNSAPDKSGLPSDRFSAERTGGSVSTLTIQRTQQEDSAVYLCASSSGGIQYFGAGTRLSVL.

This chain uses TRBV7-2 with TRBJ2-5; D is unclear. Germline V lookup: CDR1 SGHTA, CDR2 FQGNSA. This CDR3 has 15 residues. Trimming removed 0 bases at V and 5 bases at J, with 13 bases between. The CDR3 spells CASSLAQVRRETQYF. The CDR3 bases are TGTGCCAGCAGCTTAGCGCAGGTCCGAAGGGAGACCCAGTACTTC.

The chain couples TRBV9 to TRBJ1-2; D may be TRBD1 (6 bases). Per the germline V gene, CDR1 is SGDLS and CDR2 is YYNGEE. The CDR3 totals 14 residues. Between the trimmed V and J ends, which lost 0 bases and 6 bases, there was a span of 12 bases. CDR3 bases: TGTGCCAGCAGCGTAGGGCCAGGGGCGAATGGCTACACCTTC. This sequence encodes CASSVGPGANGYTF.